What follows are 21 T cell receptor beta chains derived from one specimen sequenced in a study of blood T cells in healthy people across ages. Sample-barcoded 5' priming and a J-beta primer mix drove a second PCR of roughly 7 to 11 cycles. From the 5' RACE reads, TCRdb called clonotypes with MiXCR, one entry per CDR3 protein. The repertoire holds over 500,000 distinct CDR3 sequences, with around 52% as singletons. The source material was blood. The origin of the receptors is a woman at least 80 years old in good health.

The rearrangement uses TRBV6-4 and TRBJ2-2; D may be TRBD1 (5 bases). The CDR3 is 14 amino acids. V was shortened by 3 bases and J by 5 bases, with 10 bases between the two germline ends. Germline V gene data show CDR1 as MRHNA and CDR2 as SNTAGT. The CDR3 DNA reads TGTGCCAGCAGTGAGGACACAACTACCGGGGAGCTGTTTTTT. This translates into CASSEDTTTGELFF.

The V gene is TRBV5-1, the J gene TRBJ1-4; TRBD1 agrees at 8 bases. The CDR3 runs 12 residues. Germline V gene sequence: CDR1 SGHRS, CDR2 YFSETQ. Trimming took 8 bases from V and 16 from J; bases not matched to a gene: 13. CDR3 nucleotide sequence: TGCGCCAGTGCCCGGGACAGGCTTCATTGGTTTTTT. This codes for CASARDRLHWFF.

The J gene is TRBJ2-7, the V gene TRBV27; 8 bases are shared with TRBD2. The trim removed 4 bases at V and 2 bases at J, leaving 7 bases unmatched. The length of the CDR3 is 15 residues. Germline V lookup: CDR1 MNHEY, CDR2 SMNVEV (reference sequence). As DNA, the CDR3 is TGTGCCAGCAGTTCCCCCGGGGGGGGCGCCTACGAGCAGTACTTC. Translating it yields CASSSPGGGAYEQYF.

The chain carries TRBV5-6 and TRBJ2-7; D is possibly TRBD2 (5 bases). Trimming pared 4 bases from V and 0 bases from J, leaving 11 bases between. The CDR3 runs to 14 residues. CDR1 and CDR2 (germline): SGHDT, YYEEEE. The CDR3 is CASSVKGSSYEQYF. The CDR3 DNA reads TGTGCCAGCAGCGTGAAAGGGAGCTCCTACGAGCAGTACTTC.

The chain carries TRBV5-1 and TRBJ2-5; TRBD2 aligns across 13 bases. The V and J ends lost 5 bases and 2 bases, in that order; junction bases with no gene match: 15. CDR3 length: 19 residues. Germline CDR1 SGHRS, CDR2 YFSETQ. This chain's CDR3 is CASSAGTSGVKLTQETQYF. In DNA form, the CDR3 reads TGCGCCAGCAGTGCCGGGACTAGCGGGGTCAAACTAACACAAGAGACCCAGTACTTC.

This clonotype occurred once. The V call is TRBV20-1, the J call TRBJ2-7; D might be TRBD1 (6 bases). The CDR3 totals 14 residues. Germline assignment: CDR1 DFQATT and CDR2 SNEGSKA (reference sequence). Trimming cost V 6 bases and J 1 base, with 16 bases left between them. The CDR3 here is CSARTRGLSYEQYF. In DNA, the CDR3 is TGCAGTGCCCGAACCAGGGGCCTGTCCTACGAGCAGTACTTC.

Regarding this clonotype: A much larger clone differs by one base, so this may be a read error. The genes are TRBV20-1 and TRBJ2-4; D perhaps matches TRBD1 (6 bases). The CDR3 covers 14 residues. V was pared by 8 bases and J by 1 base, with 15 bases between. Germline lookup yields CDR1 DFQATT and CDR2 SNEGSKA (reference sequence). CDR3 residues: CSTTGTLAKNIQYF. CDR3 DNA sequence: TGCAGTACTACCGGGACACTCGCCAAAAACATTCAGTACTTC.

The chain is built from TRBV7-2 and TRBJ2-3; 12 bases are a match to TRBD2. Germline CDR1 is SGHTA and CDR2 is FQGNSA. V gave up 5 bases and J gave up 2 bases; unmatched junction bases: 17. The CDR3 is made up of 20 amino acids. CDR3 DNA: TGTGCCAGCAGCCGTCGACTAGCGGGGGTCGGAAGTTGGGCCACAGATACGCAGTATTTT. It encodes CASSRRLAGVGSWATDTQYF.

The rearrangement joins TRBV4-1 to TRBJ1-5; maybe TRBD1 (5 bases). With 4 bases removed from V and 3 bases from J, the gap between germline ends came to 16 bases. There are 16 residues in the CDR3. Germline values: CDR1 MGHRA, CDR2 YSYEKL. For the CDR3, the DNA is TGCGCCAGCAGCCCAAGGGGCATGACTAACAATCAGCCCCAGCATTTT. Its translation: CASSPRGMTNNQPQHF.

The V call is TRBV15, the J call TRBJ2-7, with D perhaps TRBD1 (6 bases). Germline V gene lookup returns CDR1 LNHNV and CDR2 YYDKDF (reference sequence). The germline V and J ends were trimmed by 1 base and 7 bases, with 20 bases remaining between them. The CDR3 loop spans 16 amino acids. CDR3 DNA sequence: TGTGCCACCAGCAGAGGTGAAACTAGGACAGTGCGGGAGCAGTACTTC. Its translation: CATSRGETRTVREQYF.

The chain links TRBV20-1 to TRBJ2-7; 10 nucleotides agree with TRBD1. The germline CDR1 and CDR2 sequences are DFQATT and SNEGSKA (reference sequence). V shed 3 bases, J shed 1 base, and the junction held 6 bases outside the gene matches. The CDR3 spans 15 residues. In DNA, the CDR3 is TGCAGTGCTAGTAATCCGGGACAGGGGTCCTACGAGCAGTACTTC. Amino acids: CSASNPGQGSYEQYF.

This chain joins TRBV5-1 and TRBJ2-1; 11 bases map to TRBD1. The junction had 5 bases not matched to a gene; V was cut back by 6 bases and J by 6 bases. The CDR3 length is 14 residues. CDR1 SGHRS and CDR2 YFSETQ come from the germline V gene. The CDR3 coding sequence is TGCGCCAGCATGTTGGGGACAGGGGGCAATGAGCAGTTCTTC. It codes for CASMLGTGGNEQFF.

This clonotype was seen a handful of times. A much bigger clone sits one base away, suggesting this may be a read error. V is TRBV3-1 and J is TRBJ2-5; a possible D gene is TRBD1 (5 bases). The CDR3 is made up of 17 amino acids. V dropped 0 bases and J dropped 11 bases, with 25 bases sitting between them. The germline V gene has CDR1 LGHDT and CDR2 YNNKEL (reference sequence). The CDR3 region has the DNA TGTGCCAGCAGCCAAGAGTCCCGGACCATAGGGGCGAGTGAGCAGTACTTC. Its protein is CASSQESRTIGASEQYF.

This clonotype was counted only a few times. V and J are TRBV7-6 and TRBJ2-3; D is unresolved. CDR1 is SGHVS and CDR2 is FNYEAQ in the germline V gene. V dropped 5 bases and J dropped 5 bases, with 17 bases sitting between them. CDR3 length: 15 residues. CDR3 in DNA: TGTGCCAGCAGCCTCACGAGGCTAGACATAGATACGCAGTATTTT. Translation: CASSLTRLDIDTQYF.

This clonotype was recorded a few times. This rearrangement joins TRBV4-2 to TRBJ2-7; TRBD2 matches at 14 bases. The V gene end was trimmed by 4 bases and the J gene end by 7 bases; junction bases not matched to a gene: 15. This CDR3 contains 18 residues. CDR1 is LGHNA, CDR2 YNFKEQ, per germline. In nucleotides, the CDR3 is TGTGCCAGCAGCCTGGGGACTAGCGGGAGTATCGGTTACAATGAGCAGTACTTC. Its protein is CASSLGTSGSIGYNEQYF.

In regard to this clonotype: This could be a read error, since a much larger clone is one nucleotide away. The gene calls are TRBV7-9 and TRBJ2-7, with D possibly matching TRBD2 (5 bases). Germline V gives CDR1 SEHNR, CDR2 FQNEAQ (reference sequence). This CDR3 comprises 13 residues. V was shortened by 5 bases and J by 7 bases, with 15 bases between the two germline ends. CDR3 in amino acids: CASSAHGRGEQYF. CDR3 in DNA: TGTGCCAGCAGCGCCCACGGTCGGGGTGAGCAGTACTTC.

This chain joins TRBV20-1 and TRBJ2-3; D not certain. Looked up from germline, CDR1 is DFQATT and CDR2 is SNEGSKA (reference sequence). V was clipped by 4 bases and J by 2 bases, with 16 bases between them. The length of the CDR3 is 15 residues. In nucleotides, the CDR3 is TGCAGTGCTAAGGGCCTACCGGCTAACACAGATACGCAGTATTTT. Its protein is CSAKGLPANTDTQYF.

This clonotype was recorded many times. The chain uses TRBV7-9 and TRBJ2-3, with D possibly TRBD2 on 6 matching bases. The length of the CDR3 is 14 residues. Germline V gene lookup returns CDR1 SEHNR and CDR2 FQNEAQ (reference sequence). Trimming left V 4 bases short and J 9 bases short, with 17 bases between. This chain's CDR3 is CASSSWTLAGTQYF. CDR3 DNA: TGTGCCAGCAGCTCATGGACCCTCGCGGGGACGCAGTATTTT.

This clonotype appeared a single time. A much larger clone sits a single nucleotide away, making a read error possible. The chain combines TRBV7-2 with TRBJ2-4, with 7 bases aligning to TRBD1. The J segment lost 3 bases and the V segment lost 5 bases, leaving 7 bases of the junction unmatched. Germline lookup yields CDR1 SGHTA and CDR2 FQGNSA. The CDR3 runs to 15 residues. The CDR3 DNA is TGTGCCAGCAGCGTCCGAACAGGGGTCAAAAACATTCAGTACTTC. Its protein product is CASSVRTGVKNIQYF.

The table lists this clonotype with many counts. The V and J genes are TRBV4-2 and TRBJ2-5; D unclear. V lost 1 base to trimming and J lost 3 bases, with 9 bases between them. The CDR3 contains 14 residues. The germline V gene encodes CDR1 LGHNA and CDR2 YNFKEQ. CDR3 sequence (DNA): TGTGCCAGCAGCCAAGGAGGCCAGAAAGAGACCCAGTACTTC. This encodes CASSQGGQKETQYF.

CDR3: CAISDRLAGTNNEQFF. The CDR3, as DNA: TGTGCCATCAGTGATAGGCTAGCGGGGACCAACAATGAGCAGTTCTTC. The chain carries TRBV10-3 and TRBJ2-1; the match to TRBD2 covers 9 bases. The CDR3 covers 16 residues. Per the germline V gene, CDR1 is ENHRY and CDR2 is SYGVKD. Unmatched junction bases numbered 8, after V lost 3 bases and J lost 5 bases.